The 30 T cell receptor beta chains below all came from one sample that was sequenced in a study of T cell responses to AZD1222 COVID-19 vaccine. The method was immunoSEQ multiplex PCR; TCRdb's version includes in-frame clones alone and lacks a portion of them. The data show approximately 140,000 clones, 85% to 95% seen once. The sample in question was peripheral blood, obtained on day 0 of AZD1222 vaccination. These TCRs come from an adult in good health.

There are a few counts of this clone. As DNA, the CDR3 is TGTGCCAGCAGCCCACGCGACAGCTATGAGCAGTTCTTC. This gives the protein CASSPRDSYEQFF. The rearrangement joins TRBV11-3 to TRBJ2-1, with a tentative D call TRBD1 (5 bases). Trimming shortened V by 5 bases and J by 8 bases, and 13 bases separated the two germline ends. CDR1 is SGHNT and CDR2 is YENEEA in the germline V gene. This CDR3 has 13 residues.

The chain employs TRBV29-1 and TRBJ1-1; no definite D call. The germline CDR1 and CDR2 sequences are SQVTM and ANQGSEA. CDR3 length: 12 amino acids. Trimming took off 4 bases at V and 6 bases at J, with 12 bases between the two ends. The CDR3 reads CSVASRQSEAFF. CDR3 bases: TGCAGCGTTGCATCCCGGCAGTCTGAAGCTTTCTTT.

The chain couples TRBV9 to TRBJ2-3; either TRBD1 or TRBD2 may fit D (5 bases each). The CDR3 has 14 residues. From germline, CDR1 is SGDLS and CDR2 YYNGEE. The V and J ends lost 6 bases and 3 bases respectively, with 14 bases between them. The CDR3 coding sequence is TGTGCCAGCACCCCGGGACCCGCGACAGATACGCAGTATTTT. Residues: CASTPGPATDTQYF.

The rearrangement links TRBV24-1 to TRBJ2-2; no reliable D call. V lost 1 base and J lost 5, with 1 base in between. The CDR3 has 12 amino acids. The germline CDR1 and CDR2 sequences are KGHDR and SFDVKD. The CDR3 is CATSDLTGELFF. The CDR3 coding sequence is TGTGCCACCAGTGATTTAACCGGGGAGCTGTTTTTT.

The chain joins TRBV5-1 to TRBJ2-3, with TRBD2 identical over 10 bases. J was trimmed by 4 bases and V by 5 bases; bases with no gene match: 4. The CDR3 contains 14 residues. Germline assignment: CDR1 SGHRS and CDR2 YFSETQ. The CDR3: CASSFGTSADTQYF. The CDR3 DNA sequence: TGCGCCAGCAGTTTTGGGACTAGCGCAGATACGCAGTATTTT.

This clone was found once. The CDR3 protein is CSVSGGGETQYF. The CDR3 nucleotides read TGCAGCGTGTCAGGGGGGGGAGAGACCCAGTACTTC. The chain uses TRBV29-1 and TRBJ2-5, with D perhaps assigned TRBD1 or TRBD2 (7 bases each). The germline CDR1 and CDR2 sequences are SQVTM and ANQGSEA. V lost 6 bases and J lost 4, with 12 bases in between. This CDR3 is 12 amino acids long.

Here the CDR3 reads CASSLAGRVHEQFF. The CDR3 DNA sequence: TGCGCCAGCAGCTTGGCCGGCAGGGTACATGAGCAGTTCTTC. The rearrangement joins TRBV5-1 to TRBJ2-1; a possible D gene is TRBD1 (5 bases). The V gene's germline CDR1 is SGHRS and CDR2 YFSETQ. The CDR3 has 14 residues. Trimming took off 0 bases at V and 8 bases at J, with 12 bases between the two ends.

The chain links TRBV7-9 to TRBJ1-4; D remains unclear. V was clipped by 1 base and J by 3 bases, with 9 bases between them. The CDR3 consists of 15 residues. Germline V gene sequence: CDR1 SEHNR, CDR2 FQNEAQ (reference sequence). CDR3 loop: CASSLGREANEKLFF. CDR3 sequence (DNA): TGTGCCAGCAGCTTAGGCCGGGAAGCTAATGAAAAACTGTTTTTT.

The genes are TRBV9 and TRBJ2-7; D ambiguous. CDR1 is SGDLS and CDR2 is YYNGEE in the germline V gene. Trimming took off 0 bases at V and 6 bases at J, with 13 bases between the two ends. CDR3 size: 14 residues. The CDR3 here is CASSVVVFGGEQYF. CDR3 nucleotides: TGTGCCAGCAGCGTAGTCGTCTTCGGCGGCGAGCAGTACTTC. The full variable domain, in which reference TRBV9 and TRBJ2-7 provide the parts outside the CDR3, is DSGVTQTPKHLITATGQRVTLRCSPRSGDLSVYWYQQSLDQGLQFLIQYYNGEERAKGNILERFSAQQFPDLHSELNLSSLELGDSALYFCASSVVVFGGEQYFGPGTRLTVT.

The chain combines TRBV6-1 with TRBJ2-1; D is ambiguous. From germline, CDR1 is MNHNS and CDR2 SASEGT. V lost 1 base and J 5 bases, leaving 6 bases between the germline ends. This CDR3 has 13 amino acids. The CDR3 coding sequence is TGTGCCAGCAGTGAAGTGGTCCACAATGAGCAGTTCTTC. Its protein product is CASSEVVHNEQFF.

Regarding this clone: Other nucleotide sequences from this sample produce the same CDR3. The CDR3 protein is CASSLGQGSNQPQHF. CDR3 DNA: TGTGCCAGCAGCTTAGGGCAGGGTAGCAATCAGCCCCAGCATTTT. The gene calls are TRBV7-6 and TRBJ1-5; a possible D gene is TRBD1 (5 bases). V lost 1 base, J lost 0 bases, and 7 bases lay in between. The CDR3 spans 15 residues. Germline V gives CDR1 SGHVS, CDR2 FNYEAQ. The full variable domain, in which reference TRBV7-6 and TRBJ1-5 provide the parts outside the CDR3, is GAGVSQSPRYKVTKRGQDVALRCDPISGHVSLYWYRQALGQGPEFLTYFNYEAQQDKSGLPNDRFSAERPEGSISTLTIQRTEQRDSAMYRCASSLGQGSNQPQHFGDGTRLSIL.

V usage is TRBV5-1 and J usage is TRBJ2-7; D assignment may be TRBD1 or TRBD2 (5 bases each). V dropped 4 bases and J dropped 6 bases, with 14 bases sitting between them. Germline CDR1 SGHRS, CDR2 YFSETQ. The CDR3 is made up of 13 amino acids. The CDR3 protein is CASSVAQRGEQYF. CDR3 in DNA: TGCGCCAGCAGCGTCGCACAGAGGGGCGAGCAGTACTTC.

The chain is built from TRBV15 and TRBJ1-2; tentatively, D is TRBD1 (6 bases). Trimming shortened V by 0 bases and J by 2 bases, and 19 bases separated the two germline ends. CDR3 length: 18 residues. Looked up from germline, CDR1 is LNHNV and CDR2 is YYDKDF (reference sequence). The CDR3: CATSREKQYRAPNYGYTF. As DNA, the CDR3 is TGTGCCACCAGCAGAGAGAAACAGTACAGGGCTCCGAACTATGGCTACACCTTC.

The chain recombines TRBV5-1 with TRBJ1-3; D is undetermined. The CDR3 consists of 13 residues. V shed 8 bases and J shed 2 bases, with 11 bases lying between them. Germline CDR1 SGHRS, CDR2 YFSETQ. The CDR3 DNA sequence: TGCGCCAGTTCTATGGCCGCTGGAAACACCATATATTTT. Its protein product is CASSMAAGNTIYF.

V and J are TRBV20-1 and TRBJ1-5; D remains ambiguous. The CDR3 spans 13 residues. Germline lookup yields CDR1 DFQATT and CDR2 SNEGSKA (reference sequence). Trimming removed 3 bases from V and 3 bases from J, with 9 bases in between. The CDR3 DNA follows: TGCAGTGCTAGTTCAGGATCCAATCAGCCCCAGCATTTT. Encoded protein: CSASSGSNQPQHF.

The chain employs TRBV12-3 or TRBV12-4 and TRBJ1-6, with D uncertain. V was pared by 8 bases and J by 8 bases, with 13 bases between. The CDR3 totals 13 residues. As DNA, the CDR3 is TGTGCCAGCGGGGTAAAGATGGATTCACCCCTCCACTTT. Protein: CASGVKMDSPLHF.

The chain is built from TRBV15 and TRBJ2-3; TRBD2 aligns across 7 bases. Trimming removed 0 bases from V and 0 bases from J; junction bases left unmatched: 9. CDR3 size: 18 residues. Per germline, CDR1 LNHNV and CDR2 YYDKDF (reference sequence). CDR3 protein: CATSRDWEGPTSTDTQYF. DNA of the CDR3: TGTGCCACCAGCAGAGATTGGGAGGGGCCAACTAGCACAGATACGCAGTATTTT.

This clone occurred once. The J gene is TRBJ1-4, the V gene TRBV7-8; TRBD1 agrees at 7 bases. V trimming: 4 bases; J trimming: 5 bases; junction bases outside the gene matches: 7. The germline V gene encodes CDR1 SGHVS and CDR2 FQNEAQ. The CDR3 has 15 residues. CDR3 protein: CASSSKGQRNEKLFF. CDR3 nucleotide sequence: TGTGCCAGCAGCTCAAAGGGACAGCGAAATGAAAAACTGTTTTTT.

The V call is TRBV6-6, the J call TRBJ1-5; D uncertain. Trimming stripped 8 bases from V and 6 bases from J, with 11 bases between. The CDR3 extends over 12 amino acids. CDR1 is MNHNY and CDR2 is SVGAGI in the germline V gene (reference sequence). The CDR3 loop is CASRRMGQPQHF. The CDR3 DNA follows: TGTGCCAGCCGACGGATGGGTCAGCCCCAGCATTTT.

This clone has a single count. The V gene is TRBV7-9, the J gene TRBJ2-5, with D possibly TRBD2 on 5 matching bases. The V end was cut by 5 bases, the J end by 1 base, with 17 bases between. CDR3 length: 16 amino acids. The germline gives CDR1 SEHNR, CDR2 FQNEAQ (reference sequence). CDR3 nucleotides: TGTGCCAGCAGCCCGGGGATTTCAAATCTCCAAGAGACCCAGTACTTC. Amino acids: CASSPGISNLQETQYF.

The chain uses TRBV4-1 and TRBJ1-6; tentative D call: TRBD1 (5 bases). The CDR3 sequence is 16 residues long. V was clipped by 0 bases and J by 4 bases, with 10 bases between them. Per the germline V gene, CDR1 is MGHRA and CDR2 is YSYEKL. CDR3 residues: CASSQDVDMYNSPLHF. The CDR3 DNA follows: TGCGCCAGCAGCCAAGATGTGGACATGTATAATTCACCCCTCCACTTT.

The V call is TRBV5-4, the J call TRBJ2-3; D is unresolved. Germline CDR1 is SGHNT and CDR2 is YYREEE (reference sequence). The V gene lost 0 bases and the J gene lost 8 bases, with 16 bases spanning the gap. The CDR3 covers 15 residues. CDR3 coding DNA: TGTGCCAGCAGCTTGGCCGGTGGATCTTCGGGTACGCAGTATTTT. It encodes CASSLAGGSSGTQYF.

V is TRBV18 and J is TRBJ1-1, with D perhaps matching TRBD1 (6 bases). Germline V gives CDR1 KGHSH, CDR2 LQKENI. This CDR3 has 14 residues. Trimming left V 5 bases short and J 6 bases short, with 16 bases between. As DNA, the CDR3 is TGTGCCAGCTCAGCCTTCAAACAGGGCTCTGAAGCTTTCTTT. Its translation is CASSAFKQGSEAFF.

V usage is TRBV18 and J usage is TRBJ1-2; D is ambiguous. In germline, CDR1 is KGHSH, CDR2 LQKENI. Trimming left V 3 bases short and J 6 bases short, with 11 bases between. This CDR3 contains 13 residues. The CDR3 is CASSPAGKDGYTF. The CDR3 DNA reads as TGTGCCAGCTCACCGGCGGGGAAGGATGGCTACACCTTC. Filled out from reference TRBV18 and TRBJ1-2, the complete variable domain reads NAGVMQNPRHLVRRRGQEARLRCSPMKGHSHVYWYRQLPEEGLKFMVYLQKENIIDESGMPKERFSAEFPKEGPSILRIQQVVRGDSAAYFCASSPAGKDGYTFGSGTRLTVV.

This rearrangement joins TRBV2 to TRBJ1-3; the match to TRBD1 covers 9 bases. The trim removed 6 bases at V and 0 bases at J, leaving 3 bases unmatched. The germline CDR1 and CDR2 sequences are SNHLY and FYNNEI. The CDR3 runs to 15 residues. CDR3 loop: CASRTQGASGNTIYF. CDR3 nucleotide sequence: TGTGCCAGCAGAACACAGGGGGCCTCTGGAAACACCATATATTTT.

The chain combines TRBV11-2 with TRBJ1-1, with 12 bases lining up with TRBD1. Germline V gives CDR1 SGHAT, CDR2 FQNNGV. This CDR3 has 13 amino acids. With 5 bases clipped from V and 10 bases from J, the junction kept 5 bases outside the gene matches. Written as DNA, the CDR3 is TGTGCCAGCAGCGTCCGGGACAGGGGGCTAGCTTTCTTT. Translation gives CASSVRDRGLAFF.

The rearrangement links TRBV28 to TRBJ1-1, with TRBD1 identical over 8 bases. The germline gives CDR1 MDHEN, CDR2 SYDVKM. This CDR3 has 16 residues. V lost 1 base, J lost 0 bases, and 4 bases stayed unmatched. CDR3: CASSLFQGALNTEAFF. The DNA of the CDR3 is TGTGCCAGCAGTTTATTCCAGGGGGCCCTGAACACTGAAGCTTTCTTT.

V usage is TRBV30 and J usage is TRBJ1-4, with D perhaps matching TRBD1 (6 bases). This CDR3 spans 17 amino acids. The germline gives CDR1 GTSNPN, CDR2 SVGIG (reference sequence). Trimming shortened V by 0 bases and J by 0 bases, and 14 bases separated the two germline ends. As DNA, the CDR3 is TGTGCCTGGAGTGTTTCGGGGGCCCCTACAACTAATGAAAAACTGTTTTTT. The encoded protein is CAWSVSGAPTTNEKLFF.

This clone appeared a single time. The rearrangement joins TRBV10-3 to TRBJ2-1; TRBD2 matches 11 bases. V was pared by 5 bases and J by 3 bases, with 3 bases of the junction left unmatched. The CDR3 loop spans 15 amino acids. The germline V gene encodes CDR1 ENHRY and CDR2 SYGVKD. Written as DNA, the CDR3 is TGTGCCATCAGTCTAGCGGGAGGAGACTACAATGAGCAGTTCTTC. Translating gives CAISLAGGDYNEQFF.

V and J are TRBV2 and TRBJ1-1; D may be TRBD1 (5 bases). The CDR3 sequence is 15 residues long. Germline CDR1 and CDR2: SNHLY and FYNNEI. V lost 6 bases and J 0 bases, leaving 14 bases between the germline ends. The CDR3: CASRYDRTMNTEAFF. The DNA of the CDR3 is TGTGCCAGCAGGTACGACAGAACGATGAACACTGAAGCTTTCTTT.